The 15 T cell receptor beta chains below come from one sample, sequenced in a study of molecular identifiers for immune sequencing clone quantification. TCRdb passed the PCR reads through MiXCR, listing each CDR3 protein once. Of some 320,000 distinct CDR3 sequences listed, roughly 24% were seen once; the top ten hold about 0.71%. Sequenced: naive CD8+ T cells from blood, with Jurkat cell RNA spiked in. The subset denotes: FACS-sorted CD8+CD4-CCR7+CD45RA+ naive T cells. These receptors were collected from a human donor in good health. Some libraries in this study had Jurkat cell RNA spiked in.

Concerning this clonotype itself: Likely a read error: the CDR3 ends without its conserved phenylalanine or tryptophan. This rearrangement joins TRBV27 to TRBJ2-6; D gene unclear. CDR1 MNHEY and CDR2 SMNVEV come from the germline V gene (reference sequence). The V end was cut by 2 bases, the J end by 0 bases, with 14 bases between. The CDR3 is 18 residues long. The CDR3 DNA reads TGTGCCAGCAGTTTAAAAAGGGTTATAGGCTCTGGGGCCAACGTCCTGACTCTC. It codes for CASSLKRVIGSGANVLTL.

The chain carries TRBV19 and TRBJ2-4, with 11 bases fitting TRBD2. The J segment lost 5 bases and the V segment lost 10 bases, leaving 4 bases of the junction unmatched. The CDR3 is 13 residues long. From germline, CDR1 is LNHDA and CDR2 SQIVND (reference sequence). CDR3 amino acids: CATLLAGENIQYF. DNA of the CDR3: TGTGCCACCTTACTAGCGGGGGAAAACATTCAGTACTTC.

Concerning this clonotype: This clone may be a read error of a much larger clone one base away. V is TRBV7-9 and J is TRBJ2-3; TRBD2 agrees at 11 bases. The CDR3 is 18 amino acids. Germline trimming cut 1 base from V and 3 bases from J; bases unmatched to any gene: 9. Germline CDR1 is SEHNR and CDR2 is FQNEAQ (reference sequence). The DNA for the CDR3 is TGTGCCAGCAGCTTAGTTGCTACTAGCGGGAGTGCAACAGATACGCAGTATTTT. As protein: CASSLVATSGSATDTQYF.

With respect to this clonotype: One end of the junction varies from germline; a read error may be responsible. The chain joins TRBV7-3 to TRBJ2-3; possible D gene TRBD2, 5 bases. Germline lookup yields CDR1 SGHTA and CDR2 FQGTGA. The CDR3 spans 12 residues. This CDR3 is CASSSLSNTQFF. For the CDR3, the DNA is TGTGCCTCTAGCTCCCTGTCGAATACGCAGTTTTTT.

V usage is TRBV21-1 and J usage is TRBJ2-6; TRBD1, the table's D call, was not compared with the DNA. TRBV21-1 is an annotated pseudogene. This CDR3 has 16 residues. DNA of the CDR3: TGTGCCAGCAGCAAAAGGGGACAGGCCTCTTGGAACGTCCCGACTTTC. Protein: CASSKRGQASWNVPTF.

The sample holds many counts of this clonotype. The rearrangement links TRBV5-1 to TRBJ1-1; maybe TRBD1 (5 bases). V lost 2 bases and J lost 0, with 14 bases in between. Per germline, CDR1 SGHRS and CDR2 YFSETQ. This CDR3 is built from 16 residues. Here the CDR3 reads CASSFTSQELNTEAFF. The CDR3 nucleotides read TGCGCCAGCAGCTTCACATCACAGGAATTGAACACTGAAGCTTTCTTT.

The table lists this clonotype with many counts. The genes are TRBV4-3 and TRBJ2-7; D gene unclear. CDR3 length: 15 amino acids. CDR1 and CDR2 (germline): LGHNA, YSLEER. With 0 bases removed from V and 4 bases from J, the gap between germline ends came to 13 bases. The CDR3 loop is CASSQDWAAGYEQYF. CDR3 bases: TGCGCCAGCAGCCAAGATTGGGCCGCCGGGTACGAGCAGTACTTC.

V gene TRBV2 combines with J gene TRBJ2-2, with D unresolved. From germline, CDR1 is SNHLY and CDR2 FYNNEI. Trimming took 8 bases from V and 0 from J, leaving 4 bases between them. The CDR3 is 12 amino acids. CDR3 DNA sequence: TGTGCCAGCCTTACGAACACCGGGGAGCTGTTTTTT. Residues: CASLTNTGELFF.

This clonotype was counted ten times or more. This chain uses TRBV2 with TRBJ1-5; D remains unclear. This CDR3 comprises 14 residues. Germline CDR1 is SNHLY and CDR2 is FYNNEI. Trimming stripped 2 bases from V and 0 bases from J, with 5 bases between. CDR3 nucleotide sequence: TGTGCCAGCAGTGAATTGGCTAGCAATCAGCCCCAGCATTTT. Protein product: CASSELASNQPQHF.

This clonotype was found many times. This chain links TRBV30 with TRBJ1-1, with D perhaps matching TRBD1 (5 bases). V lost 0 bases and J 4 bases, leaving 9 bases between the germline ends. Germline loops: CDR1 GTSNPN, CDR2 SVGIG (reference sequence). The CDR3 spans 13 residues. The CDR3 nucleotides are TGTGCCTGGAGTGTAGGACATACCACTGAAGCTTTCTTT. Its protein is CAWSVGHTTEAFF.

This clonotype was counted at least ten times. This chain's CDR3 is CSVDWLPGLAADTQYF. The CDR3 DNA reads as TGCAGCGTAGATTGGCTTCCTGGCCTAGCAGCGGATACGCAGTATTTT. V and J are TRBV29-1 and TRBJ2-3, with a weak D call TRBD2 (5 bases). Trimming cost V 6 bases and J 6 bases, with 25 bases left between them. CDR1 and CDR2 (germline): SQVTM, ANQGSEA. The CDR3 runs 16 residues.

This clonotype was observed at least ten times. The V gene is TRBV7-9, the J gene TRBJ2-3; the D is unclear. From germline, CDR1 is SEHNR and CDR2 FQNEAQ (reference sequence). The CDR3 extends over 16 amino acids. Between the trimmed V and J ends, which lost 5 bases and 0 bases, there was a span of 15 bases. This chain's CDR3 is CASSPFLSSSTDTQYF. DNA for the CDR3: TGTGCCAGCAGCCCCTTTTTGAGCTCTAGCACAGATACGCAGTATTTT.

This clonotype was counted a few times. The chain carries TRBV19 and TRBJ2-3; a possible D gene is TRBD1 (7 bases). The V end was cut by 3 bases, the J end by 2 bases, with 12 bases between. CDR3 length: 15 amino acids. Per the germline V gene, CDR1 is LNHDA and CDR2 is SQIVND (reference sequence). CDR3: CASSIGGQYTDTQYF. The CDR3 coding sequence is TGTGCCAGTAGTATCGGGGGACAGTACACAGATACGCAGTATTTT.

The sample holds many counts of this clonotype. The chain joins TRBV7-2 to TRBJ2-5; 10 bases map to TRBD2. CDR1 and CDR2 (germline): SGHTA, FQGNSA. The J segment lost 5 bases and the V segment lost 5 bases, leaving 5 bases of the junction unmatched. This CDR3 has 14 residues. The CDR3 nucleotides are TGTGCCAGCAGCCCCCTAGCGGGAGTTGAGACCCAGTACTTC. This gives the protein CASSPLAGVETQYF.

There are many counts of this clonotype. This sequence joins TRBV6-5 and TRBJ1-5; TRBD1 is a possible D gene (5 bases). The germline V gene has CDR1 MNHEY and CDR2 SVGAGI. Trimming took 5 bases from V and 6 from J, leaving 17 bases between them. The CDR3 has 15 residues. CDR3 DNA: TGTGCCAGCAGTCAAACGGGGGGGGGTGGTCAGCCCCAGCATTTT. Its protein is CASSQTGGGGQPQHF.